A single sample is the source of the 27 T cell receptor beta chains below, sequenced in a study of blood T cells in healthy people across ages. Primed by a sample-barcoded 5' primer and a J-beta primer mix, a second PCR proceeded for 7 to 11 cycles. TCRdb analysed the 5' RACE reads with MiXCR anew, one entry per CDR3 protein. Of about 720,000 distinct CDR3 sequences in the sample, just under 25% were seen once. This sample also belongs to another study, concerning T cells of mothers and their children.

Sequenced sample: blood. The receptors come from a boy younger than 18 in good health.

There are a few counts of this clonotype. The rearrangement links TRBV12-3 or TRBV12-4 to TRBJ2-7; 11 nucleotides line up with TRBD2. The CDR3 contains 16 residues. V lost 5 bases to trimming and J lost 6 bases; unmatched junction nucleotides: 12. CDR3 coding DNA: TGTGCCAGCAGTGCCTGGCTAGCGGGAGGAGAGGGCGAGCAGTACTTC. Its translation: CASSAWLAGGEGEQYF.

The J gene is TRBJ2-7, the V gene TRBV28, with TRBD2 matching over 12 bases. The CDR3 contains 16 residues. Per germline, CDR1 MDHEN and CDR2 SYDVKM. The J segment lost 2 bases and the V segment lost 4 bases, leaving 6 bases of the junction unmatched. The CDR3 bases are TGTGCCAGCAGTTCCCGAGGACTAGCGGGACCCTACGAGCAGTACTTC. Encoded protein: CASSSRGLAGPYEQYF.

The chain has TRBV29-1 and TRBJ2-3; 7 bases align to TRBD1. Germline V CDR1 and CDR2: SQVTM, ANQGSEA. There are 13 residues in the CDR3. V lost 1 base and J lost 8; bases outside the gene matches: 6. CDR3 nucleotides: TGCAGCGTTGAAGGTTGGGACAGTGGTACGCAGTATTTT. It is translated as CSVEGWDSGTQYF.

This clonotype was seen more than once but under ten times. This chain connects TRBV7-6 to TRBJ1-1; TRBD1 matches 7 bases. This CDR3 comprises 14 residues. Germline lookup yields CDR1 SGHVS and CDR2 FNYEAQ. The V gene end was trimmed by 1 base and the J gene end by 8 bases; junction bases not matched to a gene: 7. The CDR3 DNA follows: TGTGCCAGCAGCTTAGGGGACGACAGGGTGGAAGCTTTCTTT. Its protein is CASSLGDDRVEAFF. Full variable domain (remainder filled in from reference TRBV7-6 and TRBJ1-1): GAGVSQSPRYKVTKRGQDVALRCDPISGHVSLYWYRQALGQGPEFLTYFNYEAQQDKSGLPNDRFSAERPEGSISTLTIQRTEQRDSAMYRCASSLGDDRVEAFFGQGTRLTVV.

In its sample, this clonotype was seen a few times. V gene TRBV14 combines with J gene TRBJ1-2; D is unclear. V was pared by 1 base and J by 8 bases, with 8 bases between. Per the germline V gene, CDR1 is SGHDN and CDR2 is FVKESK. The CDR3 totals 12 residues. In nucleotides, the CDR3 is TGTGCCAGCAGCCAAGGAAGGGAAGGCTACACCTTC. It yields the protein CASSQGREGYTF.

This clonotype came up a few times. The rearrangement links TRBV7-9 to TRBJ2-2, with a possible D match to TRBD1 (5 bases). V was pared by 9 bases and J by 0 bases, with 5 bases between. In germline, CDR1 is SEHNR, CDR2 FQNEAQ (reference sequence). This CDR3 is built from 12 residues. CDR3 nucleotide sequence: TGTGCCAGACAGGCGAACACCGGGGAGCTGTTTTTT. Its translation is CARQANTGELFF.

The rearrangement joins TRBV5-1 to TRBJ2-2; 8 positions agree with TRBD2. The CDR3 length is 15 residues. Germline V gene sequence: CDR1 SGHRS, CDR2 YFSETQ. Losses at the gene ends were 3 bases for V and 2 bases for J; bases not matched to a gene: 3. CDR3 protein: CASSSGTRNTGELFF. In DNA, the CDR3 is TGCGCCAGCAGCTCCGGGACTAGAAACACCGGGGAGCTGTTTTTT.

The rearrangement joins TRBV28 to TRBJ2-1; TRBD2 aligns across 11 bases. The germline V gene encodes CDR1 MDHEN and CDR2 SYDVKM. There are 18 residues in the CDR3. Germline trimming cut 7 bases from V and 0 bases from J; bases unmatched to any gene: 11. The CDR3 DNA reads TGTGCCAGCAAGTTCGGGACTAGCGGACCCAGCTCCTACAATGAGCAGTTCTTC. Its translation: CASKFGTSGPSSYNEQFF.

The DNA for the CDR3 is TGTGCCAGCAGCACCGGGGCGGAGGCTGAAGCTTTCTTT. Translating gives CASSTGAEAEAFF. The rearrangement joins TRBV6-5 to TRBJ1-1, with D tentatively TRBD1 (5 bases). Looked up from germline, CDR1 is MNHEY and CDR2 is SVGAGI. Trimming pared 6 bases from V and 6 bases from J, leaving 14 bases between. The CDR3 has 13 amino acids.

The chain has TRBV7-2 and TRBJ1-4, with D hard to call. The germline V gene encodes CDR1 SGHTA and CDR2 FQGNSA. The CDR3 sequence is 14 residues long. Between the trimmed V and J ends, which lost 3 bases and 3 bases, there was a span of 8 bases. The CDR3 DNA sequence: TGTGCCAGCAGCTTCAGAGCAGCTAATGAAAAACTGTTTTTT. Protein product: CASSFRAANEKLFF. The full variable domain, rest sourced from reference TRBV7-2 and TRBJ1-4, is GAGVSQSPSNKVTEKGKDVELRCDPISGHTALYWYRQSLGQGLEFLIYFQGNSAPDKSGLPSDRFSAERTGGSVSTLTIQRTQQEDSAVYLCASSFRAANEKLFFGSGTQLSVL.

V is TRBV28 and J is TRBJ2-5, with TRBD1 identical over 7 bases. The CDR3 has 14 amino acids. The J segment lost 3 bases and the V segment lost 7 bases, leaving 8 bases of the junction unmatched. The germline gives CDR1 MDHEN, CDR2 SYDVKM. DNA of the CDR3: TGTGCCAGCAATCTACAGGGGAAGAAAGAGACCCAGTACTTC. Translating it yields CASNLQGKKETQYF.

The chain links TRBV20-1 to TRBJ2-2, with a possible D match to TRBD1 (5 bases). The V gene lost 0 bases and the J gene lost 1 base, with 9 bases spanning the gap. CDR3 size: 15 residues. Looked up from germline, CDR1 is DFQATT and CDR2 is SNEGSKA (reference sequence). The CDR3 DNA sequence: TGCAGTGCTAGAGAGACTCAGGGGAACACCGGGGAGCTGTTTTTT. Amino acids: CSARETQGNTGELFF.

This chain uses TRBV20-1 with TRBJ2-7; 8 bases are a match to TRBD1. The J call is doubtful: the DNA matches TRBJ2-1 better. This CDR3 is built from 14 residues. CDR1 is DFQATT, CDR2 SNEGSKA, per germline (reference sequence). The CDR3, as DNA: TGCAGTGGAGTAGGCGGGACAGGTCTTTCTGAGCAGTTCTTC. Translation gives CSGVGGTGLSEQFF.

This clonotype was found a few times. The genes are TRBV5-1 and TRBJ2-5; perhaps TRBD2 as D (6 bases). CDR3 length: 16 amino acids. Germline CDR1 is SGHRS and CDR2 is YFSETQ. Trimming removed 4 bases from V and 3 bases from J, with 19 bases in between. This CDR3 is CASSLGALPGEETQYF. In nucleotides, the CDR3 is TGCGCCAGCAGCCTCGGAGCCCTCCCGGGGGAAGAGACCCAGTACTTC.

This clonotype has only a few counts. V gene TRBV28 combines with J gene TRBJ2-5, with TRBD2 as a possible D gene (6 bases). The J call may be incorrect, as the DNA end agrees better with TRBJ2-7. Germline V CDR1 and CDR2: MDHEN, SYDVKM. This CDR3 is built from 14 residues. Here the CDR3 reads CASTLPGLPYEQYF. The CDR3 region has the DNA TGTGCCAGCACCCTCCCGGGACTGCCCTACGAGCAGTACTTC.

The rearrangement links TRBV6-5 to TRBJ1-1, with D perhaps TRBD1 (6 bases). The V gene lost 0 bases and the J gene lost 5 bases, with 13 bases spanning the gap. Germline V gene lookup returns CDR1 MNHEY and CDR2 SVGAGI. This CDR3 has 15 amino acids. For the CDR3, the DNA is TGTGCCAGCAGTTACTCGTGGCAGGGGAGGACTGAAGCTTTCTTT. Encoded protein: CASSYSWQGRTEAFF.

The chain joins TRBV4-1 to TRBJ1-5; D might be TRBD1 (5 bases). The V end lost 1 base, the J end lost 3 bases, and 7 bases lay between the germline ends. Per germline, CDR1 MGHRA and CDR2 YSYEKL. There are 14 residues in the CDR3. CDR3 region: CASSQGQFNQPQHF. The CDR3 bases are TGCGCCAGCAGCCAAGGACAGTTCAATCAGCCCCAGCATTTT.

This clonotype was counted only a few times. The CDR3 DNA is TGTGCCATCCCGGGACTAGCGGGAGAGGCGAACACCGGGGAGCTGTTTTTT. This codes for CAIPGLAGEANTGELFF. The chain uses TRBV12-3 or TRBV12-4 and TRBJ2-2; 14 bases map to TRBD2. J lost 0 bases, V lost 10 bases, and 7 bases had no gene match. The CDR3 spans 17 residues.

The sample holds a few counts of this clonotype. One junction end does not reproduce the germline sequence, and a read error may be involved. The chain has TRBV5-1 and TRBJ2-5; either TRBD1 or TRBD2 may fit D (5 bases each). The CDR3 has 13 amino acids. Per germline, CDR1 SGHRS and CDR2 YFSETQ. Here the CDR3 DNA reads TGCGCCAGCAGCCAGGGACCACGAGAGACCCGGTACTTC. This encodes CASSQGPRETRYF.

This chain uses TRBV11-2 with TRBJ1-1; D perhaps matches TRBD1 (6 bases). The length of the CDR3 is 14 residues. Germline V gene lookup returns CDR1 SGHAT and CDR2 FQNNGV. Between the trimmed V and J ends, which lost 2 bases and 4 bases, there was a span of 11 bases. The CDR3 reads CASSLWGARTEAFF. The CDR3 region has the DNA TGTGCCAGCAGCTTATGGGGGGCGCGCACTGAAGCTTTCTTT.

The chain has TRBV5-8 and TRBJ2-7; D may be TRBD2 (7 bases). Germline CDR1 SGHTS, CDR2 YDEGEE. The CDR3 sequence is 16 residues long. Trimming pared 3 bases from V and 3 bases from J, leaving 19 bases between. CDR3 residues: CASSWRGGVKNYEQYF. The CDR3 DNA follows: TGTGCCAGCAGCTGGAGGGGGGGCGTAAAGAACTACGAGCAGTACTTC.

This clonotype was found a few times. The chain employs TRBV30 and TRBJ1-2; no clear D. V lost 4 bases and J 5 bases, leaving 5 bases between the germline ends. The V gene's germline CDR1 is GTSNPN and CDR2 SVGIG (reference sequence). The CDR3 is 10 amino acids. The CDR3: CAWKGYGYTF. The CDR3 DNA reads TGTGCCTGGAAAGGTTATGGCTACACCTTC.

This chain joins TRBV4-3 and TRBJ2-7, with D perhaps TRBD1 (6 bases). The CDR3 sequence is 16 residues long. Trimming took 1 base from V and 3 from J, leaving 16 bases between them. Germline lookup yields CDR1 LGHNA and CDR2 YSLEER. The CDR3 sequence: CASSQGLGGIDYEQYF. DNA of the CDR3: TGCGCCAGCAGCCAAGGGTTAGGGGGAATAGACTACGAGCAGTACTTC.

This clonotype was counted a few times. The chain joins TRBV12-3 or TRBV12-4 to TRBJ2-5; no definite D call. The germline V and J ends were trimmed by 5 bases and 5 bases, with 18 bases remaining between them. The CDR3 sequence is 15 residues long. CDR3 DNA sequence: TGTGCCAGCAGTCATGCTTTGGGCTACCGCGAGACCCAGTACTTC. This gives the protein CASSHALGYRETQYF.

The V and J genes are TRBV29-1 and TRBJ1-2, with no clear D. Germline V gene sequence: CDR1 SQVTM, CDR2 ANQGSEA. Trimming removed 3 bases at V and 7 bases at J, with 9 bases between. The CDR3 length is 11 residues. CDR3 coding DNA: TGCAGCGTTGAGGGCACAGCTGGCTACACCTTC. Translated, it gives CSVEGTAGYTF.

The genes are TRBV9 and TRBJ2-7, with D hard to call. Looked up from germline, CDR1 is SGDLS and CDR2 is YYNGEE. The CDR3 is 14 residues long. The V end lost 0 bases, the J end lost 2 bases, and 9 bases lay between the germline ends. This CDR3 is CASSVGNGPYEQYF. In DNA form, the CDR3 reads TGTGCCAGCAGCGTAGGTAACGGACCCTACGAGCAGTACTTC.

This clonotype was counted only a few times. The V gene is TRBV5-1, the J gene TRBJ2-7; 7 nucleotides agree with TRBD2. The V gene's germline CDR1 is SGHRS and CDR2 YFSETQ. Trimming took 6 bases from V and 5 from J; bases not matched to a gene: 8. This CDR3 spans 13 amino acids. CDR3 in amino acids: CASTGLAVHEQYF. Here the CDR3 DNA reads TGCGCCAGCACGGGGCTAGCGGTCCACGAGCAGTACTTC. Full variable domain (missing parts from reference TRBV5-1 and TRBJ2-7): KAGVTQTPRYLIKTRGQQVTLSCSPISGHRSVSWYQQTPGQGLQFLFEYFSETQRNKGNFPGRFSGRQFSNSRSEMNVSTLELGDSALYLCASTGLAVHEQYFGPGTRLTVT.